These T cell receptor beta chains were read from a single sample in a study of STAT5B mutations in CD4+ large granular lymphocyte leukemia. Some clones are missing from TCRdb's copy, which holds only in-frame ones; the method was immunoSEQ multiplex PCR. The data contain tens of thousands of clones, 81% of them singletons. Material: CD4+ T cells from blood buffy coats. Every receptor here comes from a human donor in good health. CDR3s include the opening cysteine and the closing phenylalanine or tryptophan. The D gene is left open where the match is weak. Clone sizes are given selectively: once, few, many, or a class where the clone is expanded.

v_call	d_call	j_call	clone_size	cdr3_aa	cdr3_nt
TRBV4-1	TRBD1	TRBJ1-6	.	CASSQEGDRGGSPLHF	TGCGCCAGCAGCCAAGAAGGGGACAGGGGTGGTTCACCCCTCCACTTT
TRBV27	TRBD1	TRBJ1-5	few	CASRTGGFGNQPQHF	TGTGCCAGCAGGACAGGGGGCTTCGGGAATCAGCCCCAGCATTTT
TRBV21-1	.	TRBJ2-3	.	CASSKEMSGVRTDTQYF	TGTGCCAGCAGCAAAGAAATGAGCGGGGTACGCACAGATACGCAGTATTTT
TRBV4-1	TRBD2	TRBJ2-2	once	CASSQASARRLAENTGELFF	TGCGCCAGCAGCCAAGCCTCCGCCCGGAGACTAGCGGAGAACACCGGGGAGCTGTTTTTT
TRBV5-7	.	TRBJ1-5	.	CASSLEGLGDSNQPQHF	TGTGCCAGCAGCTTGGAGGGATTGGGAGATAGCAATCAGCCCCAGCATTTT
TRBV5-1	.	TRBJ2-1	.	CASSLDGTTYNEQFF	TGCGCCAGCAGCTTGGACGGTACCACCTACAATGAGCAGTTCTTC
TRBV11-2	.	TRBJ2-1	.	CASSLGGGNSYNEQFF	TGTGCCAGCAGCTTAGGCGGCGGGAACTCCTACAATGAGCAGTTCTTC
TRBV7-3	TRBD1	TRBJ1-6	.	CASSSGDRGGNSPLHF	TGTGCCAGCAGCTCAGGAGACAGGGGAGGTAATTCACCCCTCCACTTT
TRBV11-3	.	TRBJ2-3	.	CASNTPRGNEDTQYF	TGTGCCAGCAACACGCCCCGGGGGAACGAAGATACGCAGTATTTT
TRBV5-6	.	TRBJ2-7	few	CASSLGGQGRYEQYF	TGTGCCAGCAGCTTAGGAGGGCAGGGGCGATACGAGCAGTACTTC
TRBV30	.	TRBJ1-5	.	CAWSTTVGPQHF	TGTGCCTGGTCCACGACCGTTGGGCCCCAGCATTTT